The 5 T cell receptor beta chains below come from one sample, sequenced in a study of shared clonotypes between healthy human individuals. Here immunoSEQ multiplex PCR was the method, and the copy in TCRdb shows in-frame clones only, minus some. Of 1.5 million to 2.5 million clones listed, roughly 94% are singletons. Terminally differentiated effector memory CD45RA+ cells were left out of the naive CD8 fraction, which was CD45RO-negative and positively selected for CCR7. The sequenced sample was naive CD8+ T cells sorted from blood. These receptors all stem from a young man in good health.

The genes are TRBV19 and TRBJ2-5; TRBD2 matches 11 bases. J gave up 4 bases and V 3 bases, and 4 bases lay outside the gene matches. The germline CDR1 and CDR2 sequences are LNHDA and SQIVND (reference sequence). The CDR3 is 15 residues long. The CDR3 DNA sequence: TGTGCCAGTAGTATTGTGGGACTAGCGGCAGAGACCCAGTACTTC. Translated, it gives CASSIVGLAAETQYF.

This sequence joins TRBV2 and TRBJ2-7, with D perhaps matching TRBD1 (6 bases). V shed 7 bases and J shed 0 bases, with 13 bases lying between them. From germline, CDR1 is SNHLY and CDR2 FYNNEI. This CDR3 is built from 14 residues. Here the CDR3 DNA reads TGTGCCAGCACCTATGAGGACAGCTCCTACGAGCAGTACTTC. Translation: CASTYEDSSYEQYF.

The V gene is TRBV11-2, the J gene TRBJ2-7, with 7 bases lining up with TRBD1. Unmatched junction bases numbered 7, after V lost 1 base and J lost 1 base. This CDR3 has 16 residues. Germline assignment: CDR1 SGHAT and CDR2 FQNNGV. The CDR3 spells CASSLVRGPASYEQYF. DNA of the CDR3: TGTGCCAGCAGCTTAGTTAGGGGGCCAGCATCCTACGAGCAGTACTTC.

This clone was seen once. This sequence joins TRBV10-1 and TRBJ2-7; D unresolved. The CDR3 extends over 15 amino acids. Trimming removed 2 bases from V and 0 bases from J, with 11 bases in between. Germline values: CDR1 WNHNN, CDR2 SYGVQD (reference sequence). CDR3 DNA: TGCGCCAGCAGTGAGGACGTTGGAAACTCCTACGAGCAGTACTTC. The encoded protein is CASSEDVGNSYEQYF.

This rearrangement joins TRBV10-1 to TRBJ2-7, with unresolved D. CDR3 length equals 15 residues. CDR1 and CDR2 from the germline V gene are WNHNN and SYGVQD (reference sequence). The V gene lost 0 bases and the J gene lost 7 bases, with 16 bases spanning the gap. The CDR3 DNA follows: TGCGCCAGCAGTGAGTCTTTGGGCCTTTTCAGGGAGCAGTACTTC. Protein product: CASSESLGLFREQYF.